Following are 4 T cell receptor beta chains from one sample sequenced in a study of blood T cell repertoires in COVID-19. Clones were sequenced by immunoSEQ multiplex PCR, and TCRdb holds only the in-frame ones, with some missing. Counted here are about 160,000 clones, almost 85% occurring once; the ten biggest clones make up approximately 22%. The sequenced sample was peripheral blood. Every receptor here comes from a woman of 80 years or more with acute or convalescent COVID-19.

V and J are TRBV7-2 and TRBJ2-6; D remains unclear. Trimming shortened V by 6 bases and J by 0 bases, and 9 bases separated the two germline ends. Germline CDR1 and CDR2: SGHTA and FQGNSA. The CDR3 length is 15 residues. The CDR3 bases are TGTGCCAGCAGTAAAGTGAGCTCTGGGGCCAACGTCCTGACTTTC. Amino acid sequence: CASSKVSSGANVLTF.

V is TRBV27 and J is TRBJ1-2; weak D call: TRBD1 (5 bases). The CDR3 covers 13 residues. Germline CDR1 and CDR2: MNHEY and SMNVEV (reference sequence). V was shortened by 6 bases and J by 2 bases, with 10 bases between the two germline ends. CDR3: CASSATVNYGYTF. CDR3 DNA: TGTGCCAGCAGCGCGACAGTAAACTATGGCTACACCTTC.

The J gene is TRBJ2-3, the V gene TRBV5-4; a weak D match, TRBD1 (6 bases). Germline V CDR1 and CDR2: SGHNT, YYREEE (reference sequence). The CDR3 is made up of 13 amino acids. V was trimmed by 10 bases and J by 2 bases, leaving 14 bases between them. CDR3 sequence reads: CALQGHPTDTQYF. In nucleotides, the CDR3 is TGTGCCTTACAGGGACACCCCACAGATACGCAGTATTTT.

The V gene is TRBV19, the J gene TRBJ1-2; 9 nucleotides line up with TRBD1. The CDR3 totals 16 residues. The ends lost 4 bases at V and 4 bases at J; junction bases unmatched: 10. Germline values: CDR1 LNHDA, CDR2 SQIVND (reference sequence). DNA for the CDR3: TGTGCCAGTAGTACCCCGGACAGGGGCGTAAGCTATGGCTACACCTTC. Its protein is CASSTPDRGVSYGYTF. The full variable domain, in which reference TRBV19 and TRBJ1-2 provide the parts outside the CDR3, is DGGITQSPKYLFRKEGQNVTLSCEQNLNHDAMYWYRQDPGQGLRLIYYSQIVNDFQKGDIAEGYSVSREKKESFPLTVTSAQKNPTAFYLCASSTPDRGVSYGYTFGSGTRLTVV.